This entry describes one T cell receptor (beta chain). TCRdb fed the 5' RACE reads into MiXCR, producing one record per CDR3 protein. The sample includes 300,000 to 400,000 distinct CDR3 sequences, more than 9% of them seen just once. This sample is drawn from a study of identical twins. The length of the CDR3 is 13 residues. V was cut by 5 bases and J by 7 bases, with 12 bases left in between. Germline V lookup: CDR1 LNHNV, CDR2 YYDKDF (reference sequence). This sample also belongs to another study, concerning yellow fever vaccine responses in identical twins.

Sequencing was done on a sample of CD8+ T cells sorted from blood. This rearrangement joins TRBV15 to TRBJ2-1; D gene unclear. The receptor's source is a young woman in good health. The CDR3 sequence is CATSVHKGNEQFF. The DNA for the CDR3 is TGTGCCACCAGCGTTCATAAAGGGAATGAGCAGTTCTTC.